Sequencing of this T cell receptor (beta chain) was carried out in a study of blood T cells in healthy people across ages (dated by TCRdb to 2013 to 2016). Background on the whole study: In model experiments, template switching captured about one uniquely barcoded TCR beta cDNA molecule for every two T cells. Donors were grouped into four age groups: young (average approximately 16 years), middle-aged (less than 40), aged (around 66) and long-lived (approximately 75). The study analyzed two additional independent replicas of 1 million unique cDNA reads from the same blood draw for two donors, one aged 18 to 30 and one aged 80 or older. Age-related changes in TCR beta repertoire diversity were measured in the study by deep sequencing normalized with unique cDNA molecular identifiers.

Library method: 5' RACE. Reads for this sample came from an Illumina HiSeq 2500. A second roughly 6 to 12 cycle PCR used a sample-barcoded 5' primer and a J-beta primer mix. Each TCR beta cDNA molecule received a unique molecular identifier from a template-switch 5' adaptor carrying 12 random nucleotides. At least 3 million CDR3-containing paired-end reads were obtained from each sample. First-strand cDNA was synthesized from all RNA with the Mint cDNA synthesis kit, primed by a TRBC-specific oligonucleotide. All cDNA was treated with uracil-DNA glycosylase and then went through a first 18-cycle PCR with the universal primers M1SS and BC2_uni_R. As for the original processing: Normalization of each sample was performed by random selection of 1 million high-quality reads, each carrying a distinct molecular identifier. Instead of being binned into consensus sequences, reads with shared molecular identifiers were discarded. MiTCR, with a Q25 quality threshold and the strictest error-elimination algorithm, was used for CDR3 identification, clonotype clustering and error correction. A nonparametric unseen species model with Euler transformation was used to estimate lower-bound total TCR beta diversity. Clones were called with MiXCR by TCRdb after fastp trimmed the public reads at Q25, and only in-frame beta chains were retained. Identical CDR3 protein sequences are pooled into one entry, listed with their most common genes and DNA. TCRdb assigned the V and J calls; the authors' analysis was not used. In this sample the table shows around 500,000 distinct CDR3 sequences, roughly a quarter of which occur a single time. Of the sample, about 3.3% falls within the top ten clones.

Broader findings and caveats from the paper: There was a strong correlation between observed TCR beta diversity and the percentage of naive T cells measured by flow cytometry. Compared with the aged group, the long-lived group had more naive CD4+ T cells, fewer expanded clones and increased TCR diversity, a pattern suggesting age selection. Because profiling used bulk unsorted PBMCs, naive and antigen-experienced compartments could not be compared conclusively. Observed TCR beta diversity per million T cells fell roughly linearly with age, and a significant reduction was already apparent by age roughly 41. Because the CMV infection status of the donors was unknown, age-related changes in expanded clonotypes may potentially have been confounded. Estimates of total diversity from one million sequenced T cells were regarded as lower bounds and underestimates.

The germline ends are 17 bases apart after V is trimmed by 6 bases and J by 11 bases. The CDR3, cysteine through phenylalanine, is 14 amino acids long. The kept DNA is CDR3 alone, 42 bases in frame from the first base. For CDR1 and CDR2, the germline V gene lists MGHDK and SYGVNS. Donors were 30 to 45 systemically healthy Caucasian individuals from Russia aged roughly 6 to 90 years. Around 10 milliliters of peripheral blood were collected from each donor into EDTA-treated Vacutainer tubes. Ficoll-Paque density-gradient centrifugation was used to isolate PBMCs, with at least 6 million obtained per sample. Total RNA, at least 6 micrograms per sample, was extracted from PBMCs with Trizol reagent. For every donor, flow cytometry on a PBMC aliquot measured the percentage of naive CD45RAhigh/CD27high T cells. A few counts support this clonotype. No cognate antigen has been identified for it. No base quality information exists; no much larger clone differs at one position.

These data also formed part of another study, on T cells of mothers and their children. Taken from the second paper: Donors were nine systemically healthy Caucasian individuals: three mothers and their six children. cDNA synthesis used all of the extracted RNA, with approximately 1.4 ug of RNA in each 15 ul reaction. In the second PCR, the M1S primer added sample barcodes and 2-4 random nucleotides. Each mother yielded over 9 million TCR beta CDR3 reads and each child a few million reads. In both related and unrelated pairs, thymic selection shapes the output of TCR recombination in a similar way, with inherited differences having only a minor effect. Normalized repertoire overlap in related mother-child pairs was always slightly higher than in unrelated mother-child pairs, but the difference was never significant. No persistent microchimeric T cell clones were detected, at a sensitivity of around 97 clones per million clonotypes. In the study, deep NGS was used to compare the TCR beta repertoires of mothers and children, and features distinguishing related mother-child pairs from unrelated individuals were sought. On average, the children were roughly 10 +/- 4 years old, while the mothers were 40 +/- 4 years old. After adapter ligation with NEBNext reagents, the libraries were sequenced on Illumina HiSeq 2000 with 100+100 nt paired-end reads. To prevent cross-contamination, the mother and child libraries were prepared one month apart and sequenced in separate runs. For each donor, somewhere between roughly 500,000 and 2,100,000 distinct TCR beta clonotypes were identified. Naive TCR beta clonotypes were estimated from low-frequency clonotypes matched to each donor's FACS-determined naive share, without sorting.

The chain was built from TRBV25-1 and TRBJ1-6, with a tentative D gene TRBD1 over 5 matching bases. This TCR came from a boy aged 2-15 years in good health. Specimen: blood. CDR3 protein: CASRAGPGGAPLHF. At the DNA level, the sequence is TGTGCCAGCAGGGCGGGCCCCGGGGGGGCACCCCTCCACTTT.